The 13 T cell receptor beta chains reported below all come from one sample, sequenced in a study of blood T cell repertoires in COVID-19. Profiling relied on immunoSEQ multiplex PCR, and the TCRdb table lists in-frame clones only, not all of them. Found here are about 58,000 clones, roughly four fifths of them singletons; the top ten hold approximately 10%. The source material was peripheral blood. These receptors originate from a man older than 75 with COVID-19, enrolled during active disease.

J is TRBJ1-1 and V is TRBV7-9; D not certain. This CDR3 region has 17 residues. Trimming cost V 1 base and J 2 bases, with 17 bases left between them. Germline V gene data show CDR1 as SEHNR and CDR2 as FQNEAQ (reference sequence). The CDR3 reads CASSLESLAGGNTEAFF. The CDR3 nucleotides read TGTGCCAGCAGCTTAGAATCTCTGGCAGGAGGAAACACTGAAGCTTTCTTT.

The chain has TRBV7-9 and TRBJ2-3; perhaps TRBD2 as D (6 bases). The CDR3 loop spans 17 amino acids. V lost 5 bases, J lost 5 bases, and 23 bases lay in between. The germline V gene has CDR1 SEHNR and CDR2 FQNEAQ (reference sequence). CDR3 in DNA: TGTGCCAGCAGCCACGGCGCCCCATTGCGGGATCTAGATACGCAGTATTTT. Protein sequence: CASSHGAPLRDLDTQYF. Combining the CDR3 with reference TRBV7-9 and TRBJ2-3 gives the whole variable domain DTGVSQNPRHKITKRGQNVTFRCDPISEHNRLYWYRQTLGQGPEFLTYFQNEAQLEKSRLLSDRFSAERPKGSFSTLEIQRTEQGDSAMYLCASSHGAPLRDLDTQYFGPGTRLTVL.

The rearrangement uses TRBV4-1 and TRBJ2-1; 14 nucleotides agree with TRBD2. The length of the CDR3 is 16 residues. V was pared by 6 bases and J by 7 bases, with 8 bases of the junction left unmatched. Germline-derived CDR1 and CDR2 are MGHRA and YSYEKL. This chain's CDR3 is CASRSSGLAGVNEQFF. For the CDR3, the DNA is TGCGCCAGCAGGAGTTCGGGACTAGCGGGAGTTAATGAGCAGTTCTTC.

This clone was detected only a few times. The genes are TRBV3-1 (or the pseudogene TRBV3-2) and TRBJ1-2; 7 bases match TRBD1. Germline CDR1 is LGHDT and CDR2 is YNNKEL (reference sequence). The J segment lost 4 bases and the V segment lost 5 bases, leaving 7 bases of the junction unmatched. The CDR3 is 14 residues long. In nucleotides, the CDR3 is TGTGCCAGCAGCTTAGGGGACAGCCGCTATGGCTACACCTTC. It codes for CASSLGDSRYGYTF.

The CDR3 spells CASSPRGGGLNTEAFF. Here the CDR3 DNA reads TGTGCCAGCAGCCCTCGGGGTGGAGGGCTGAACACTGAAGCTTTCTTT. The chain is built from TRBV3-1 (or the pseudogene TRBV3-2) and TRBJ1-1; no firm D call. The V and J ends lost 4 bases and 0 bases respectively, with 15 bases between them. CDR1 LGHDT and CDR2 YNNKEL come from the germline V gene (reference sequence). CDR3 length: 16 residues.

This chain joins TRBV10-3 and TRBJ2-5; 11 bases match TRBD2. Germline V gives CDR1 ENHRY, CDR2 SYGVKD. The V gene end was trimmed by 8 bases and the J gene end by 5 bases; junction bases not matched to a gene: 10. This CDR3 comprises 15 residues. The CDR3, as DNA: TGTGCCATCGGGGGGGTAGCGGGAGGGACGGAGACCCAGTACTTC. Protein sequence: CAIGGVAGGTETQYF.

This clone has only a few counts. The gene calls are TRBV2 and TRBJ1-6; D possibly corresponds to TRBD1 (6 bases). The ends were cut back, 3 bases at V and 3 bases at J, with 9 bases in the middle. The CDR3 sequence is 15 residues long. Germline V gene lookup returns CDR1 SNHLY and CDR2 FYNNEI. This CDR3 reads CASSEGAIYNSPLHF. CDR3 in DNA: TGTGCCAGCAGTGAGGGGGCGATCTATAATTCACCCCTCCACTTT.

The chain recombines TRBV3-1 (or the pseudogene TRBV3-2) with TRBJ2-7; 8 positions agree with TRBD1. The CDR3 loop spans 14 amino acids. Germline assignment: CDR1 LGHDT and CDR2 YNNKEL (reference sequence). Germline trimming cut 7 bases from V and 2 bases from J; bases unmatched to any gene: 7. The CDR3 nucleotides read TGTGCCAGCACCAATAACAGGGGGACCTACGAGCAGTACTTC. It encodes CASTNNRGTYEQYF.

The genes are TRBV9 and TRBJ1-1; D gene uncertain. Germline lookup yields CDR1 SGDLS and CDR2 YYNGEE. V gave up 0 bases and J gave up 9 bases, with 12 bases separating them. This CDR3 contains 13 residues. The chain's CDR3 is CASSVAMLTQAFF. The DNA of the CDR3 is TGTGCCAGCAGCGTAGCTATGCTAACCCAAGCTTTCTTT.

The genes are TRBV18 and TRBJ1-1; a weak D match, TRBD1 (5 bases). V lost 6 bases and J 2 bases, leaving 13 bases between the germline ends. Per the germline V gene, CDR1 is KGHSH and CDR2 is LQKENI. The CDR3 consists of 14 residues. CDR3 loop: CASSIRGGNTEAFF. CDR3 in DNA: TGTGCCAGCTCCATACGCGGGGGAAACACTGAAGCTTTCTTT.

This clone was observed once. The rearrangement uses TRBV3-1 (or the pseudogene TRBV3-2) and TRBJ1-1, with TRBD1 identical over 7 bases. This CDR3 has 16 residues. After removal of 4 bases from V and 0 bases from J, the junction contained 8 bases not matched to a gene. CDR1 is LGHDT, CDR2 YNNKEL, per germline (reference sequence). The DNA of the CDR3 is TGTGCCAGCAGCCGTCCTGGGGACAGACTGAACACTGAAGCTTTCTTT. Encoded protein: CASSRPGDRLNTEAFF.

V and J are TRBV28 and TRBJ1-4; 7 bases fit TRBD1. The CDR3 totals 15 residues. Germline V gene data show CDR1 as MDHEN and CDR2 as SYDVKM. V shed 5 bases and J 7 bases; nucleotides not matched to a gene: 10. The CDR3 nucleotides read TGTGCCAGCAGTGGACCCTGGACAGGCGGTGAAAAACTGTTTTTT. It is translated as CASSGPWTGGEKLFF.

The chain combines TRBV6-2 or TRBV6-3 with TRBJ1-6; D possibly corresponds to TRBD1 (6 bases). V lost 5 bases and J lost 9, with 14 bases in between. CDR1 is MNHEY, CDR2 SVGEGT, per germline. The CDR3 spans 14 residues. For the CDR3, the DNA is TGTGCCAGCAGTCGTGGACAGTTCGGTTCACCCCTCCACTTT. Translated: CASSRGQFGSPLHF.